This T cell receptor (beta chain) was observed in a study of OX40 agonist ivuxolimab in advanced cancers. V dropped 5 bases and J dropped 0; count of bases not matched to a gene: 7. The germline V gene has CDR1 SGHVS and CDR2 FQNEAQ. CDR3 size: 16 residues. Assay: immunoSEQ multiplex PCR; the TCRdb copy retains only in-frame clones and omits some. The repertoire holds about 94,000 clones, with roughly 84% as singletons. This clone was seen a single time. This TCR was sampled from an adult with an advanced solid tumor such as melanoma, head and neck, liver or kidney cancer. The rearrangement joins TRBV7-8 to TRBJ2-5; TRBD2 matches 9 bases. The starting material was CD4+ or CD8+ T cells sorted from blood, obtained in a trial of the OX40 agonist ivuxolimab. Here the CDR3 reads CASSLLRGGDQETQYF. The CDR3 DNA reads TGTGCCAGCAGCCTTTTGCGGGGGGGGGACCAAGAGACCCAGTACTTC.